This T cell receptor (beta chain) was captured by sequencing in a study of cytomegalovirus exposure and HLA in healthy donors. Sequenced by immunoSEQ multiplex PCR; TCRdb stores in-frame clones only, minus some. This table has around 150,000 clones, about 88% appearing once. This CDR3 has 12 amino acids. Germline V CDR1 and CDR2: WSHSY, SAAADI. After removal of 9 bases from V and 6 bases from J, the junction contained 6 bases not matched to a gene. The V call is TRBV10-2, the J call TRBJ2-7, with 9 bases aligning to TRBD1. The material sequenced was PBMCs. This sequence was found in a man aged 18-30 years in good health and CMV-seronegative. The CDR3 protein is CASGDRVSEQYV. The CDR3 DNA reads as TGCGCCAGTGGGGACAGGGTTAGCGAGCAGTACGTC.